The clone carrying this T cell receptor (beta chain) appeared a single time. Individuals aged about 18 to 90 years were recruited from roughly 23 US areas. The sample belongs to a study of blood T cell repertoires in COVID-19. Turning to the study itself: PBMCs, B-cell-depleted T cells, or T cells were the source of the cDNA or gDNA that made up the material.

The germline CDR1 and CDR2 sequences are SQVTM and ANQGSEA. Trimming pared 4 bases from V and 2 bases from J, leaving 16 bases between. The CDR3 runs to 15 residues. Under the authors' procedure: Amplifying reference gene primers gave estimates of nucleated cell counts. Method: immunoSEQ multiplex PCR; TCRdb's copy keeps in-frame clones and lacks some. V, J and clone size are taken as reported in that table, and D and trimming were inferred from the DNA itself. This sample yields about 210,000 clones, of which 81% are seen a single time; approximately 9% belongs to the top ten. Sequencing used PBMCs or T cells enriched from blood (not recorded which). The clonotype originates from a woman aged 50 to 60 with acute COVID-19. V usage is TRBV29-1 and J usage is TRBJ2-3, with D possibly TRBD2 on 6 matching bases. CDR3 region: CSVAVGAGLTDTQYF. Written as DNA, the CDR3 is TGCAGCGTTGCCGTAGGGGCGGGACTCACAGATACGCAGTATTTT.